The text below deals with one T cell receptor (beta chain). This specimen comes from a study of blood T cell repertoires in COVID-19. Profiling relied on immunoSEQ multiplex PCR, and the TCRdb table lists in-frame clones only, not all of them. Of approximately 270,000 clones in the sample, around 81% were seen once. Sequenced material: peripheral blood. The source is a person aged 70 to 85 with COVID-19, enrolled during active disease.

The CDR3 nucleotides are TGTGCCAGCACCCTTATCCGCGTCCCGAACACTGAAGCTTTCTTT. The encoded protein is CASTLIRVPNTEAFF. This sequence joins TRBV2 and TRBJ1-1; D is ambiguous. Germline CDR1 is SNHLY and CDR2 is FYNNEI. V lost 7 bases and J 1 base, leaving 16 bases between the germline ends. The CDR3 length is 15 residues.